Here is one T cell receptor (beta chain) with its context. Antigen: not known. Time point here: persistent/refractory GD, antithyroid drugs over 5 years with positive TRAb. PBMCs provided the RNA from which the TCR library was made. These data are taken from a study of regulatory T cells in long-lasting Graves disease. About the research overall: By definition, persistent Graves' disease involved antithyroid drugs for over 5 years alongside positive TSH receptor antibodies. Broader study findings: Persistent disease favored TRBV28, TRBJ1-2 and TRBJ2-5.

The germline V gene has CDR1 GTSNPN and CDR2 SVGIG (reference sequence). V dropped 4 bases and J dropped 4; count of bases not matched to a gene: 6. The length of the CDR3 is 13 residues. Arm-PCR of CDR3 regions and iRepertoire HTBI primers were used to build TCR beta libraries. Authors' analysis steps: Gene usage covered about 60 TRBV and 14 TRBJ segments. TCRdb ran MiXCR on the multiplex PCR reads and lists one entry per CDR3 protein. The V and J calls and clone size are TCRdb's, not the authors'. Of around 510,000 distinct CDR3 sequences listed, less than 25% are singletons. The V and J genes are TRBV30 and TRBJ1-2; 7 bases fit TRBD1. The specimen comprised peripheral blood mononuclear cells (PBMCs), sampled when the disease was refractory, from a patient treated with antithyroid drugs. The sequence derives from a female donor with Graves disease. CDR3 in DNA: TGTGCCTGGAAACCGGACAGGATCTATGGCTACACCTTC. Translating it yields CAWKPDRIYGYTF.